What follows describes a single T cell receptor beta chain. The table lists this clonotype with a few counts. It has no known antigen specificity. Qualities for individual bases were not recorded, and no much larger clone is one base off. TCR cDNA was synthesized by 5'RACE template switching, which introduced a universal primer site and unique molecular identifiers. cDNA synthesis was primed from both the TCR alpha and TCR beta constant segments. Library amplification used two PCR steps, and the second PCR step added sample barcodes and sequencing adapters. Sequencing of the libraries was done on either Illumina HiSeq 2500 (2x100 bp) or NovaSeq (2x150 bp). The published analysis was carried out like this. Reads were demultiplexed and collapsed into UMI consensus sequences with MIGEC, and V(D)J alignment was performed with MiXCR. Using edgeR on replicate PBMC samples, clonotypes were called vaccine-responding if FDR was below 0.01 and the log2 fold change was above 5 up to day 15. CD4 or CD8 identity was assigned to each bulk clonotype according to whether the clonotype was present at higher abundance in the sequenced CD4 repertoire or the sequenced CD8 repertoire. Clones were called with MiXCR by TCRdb after fastp trimmed the public reads at Q25, and only in-frame beta chains were retained. Merged by CDR3 protein, the rows form single entries marked with the most common genes and DNA. The V and J calls and clone size come from TCRdb's table, not from the authors' own analysis. The sample records 450,000 to 550,000 distinct CDR3 sequences, approximately 21% of which are singletons. The ten largest make up 14% of the sample.

Its CDR3 holds 15 amino acids, cysteine through phenylalanine. CDR3 DNA is the only sequence kept; it has 45 bases, read in frame from the first base. In the germline V gene, CDR1 corresponds to LGHNT and CDR2 to FRNRAP. Trimming at the junction amounts to 0 bases on V and 1 base on J, and the germline ends lie 9 bases apart. This specimen comes from a study of T cells after yellow fever vaccination (dated by TCRdb to about 2019). Regarding the study in general: The SMART-Seq v4 Ultra Low Input RNA kit was used to prepare libraries from fractions with low cell numbers. To track T-cell clones before and after primary and booster YFV17D yellow fever vaccination, bulk TCR alpha and beta repertoires were sequenced longitudinally. Two healthy male donors, one aged 18 to 30 and one aged 30 to 40 years, were included in the cohort. Blood samples were taken at several timepoints before and after primary and secondary immunization, and bulk PBMC replicates and cell subsets were isolated.

The sample's treatment or condition, from its label and the paper: live attenuated yellow fever vaccine strain. At each blood-draw timepoint, two biological replicates of bulk PBMCs were obtained. A standard Ficoll-Paque protocol was used to isolate PBMCs from peripheral blood. RNA was extracted with TriZol from bulk PBMCs, CD4 and CD8 fractions, and dextramer-positive and dextramer-negative fractions. Summary of the overall study and its limitations: Because only two donors were included in the study, the extent to which the findings can be generalized is limited. Compared with the primary T-cell response, the secondary T-cell response was faster but weaker, reaching its peak on day 5 rather than on day 15. Most clones expanded after primary vaccination were re-detected after the booster (just under 97% of CD4 and around 88% of CD8), suggesting broad memory maintenance. Computational filtering was required because FACS-sorted repertoires could contain abundant contaminating clonotypes from the bulk population. A small share of clonotypes was detected in both CD4 and CD8 compartments, with the overlap likely arising from convergent recombination.

The sequencing here drew on PBMCs, taken 15 days after the yellow fever booster vaccination. This TCR derives from a man aged 25 to 40 who received the YFV17D yellow fever vaccine. Recombination connected TRBV12-5 to TRBJ1-2; confidence is insufficient to name the D gene. CDR3 protein: CASGLVGEINYGYTF. The base sequence is TGTGCTAGTGGTTTGGTAGGAGAGATTAACTATGGCTACACCTTC.